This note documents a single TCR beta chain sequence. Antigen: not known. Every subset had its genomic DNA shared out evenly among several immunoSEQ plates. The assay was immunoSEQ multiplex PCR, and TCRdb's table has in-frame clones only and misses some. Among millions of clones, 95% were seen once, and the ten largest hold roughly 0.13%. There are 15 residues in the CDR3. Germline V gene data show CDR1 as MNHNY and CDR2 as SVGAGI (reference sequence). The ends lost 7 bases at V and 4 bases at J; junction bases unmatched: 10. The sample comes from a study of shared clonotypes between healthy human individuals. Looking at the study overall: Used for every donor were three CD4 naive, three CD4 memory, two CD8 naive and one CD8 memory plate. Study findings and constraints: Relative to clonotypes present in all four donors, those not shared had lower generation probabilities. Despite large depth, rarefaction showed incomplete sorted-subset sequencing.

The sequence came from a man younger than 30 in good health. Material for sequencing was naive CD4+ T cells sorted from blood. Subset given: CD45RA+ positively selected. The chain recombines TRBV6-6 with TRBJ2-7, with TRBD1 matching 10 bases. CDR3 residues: CASTRGTGDGYEQYF. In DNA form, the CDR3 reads TGTGCCAGCACTCGAGGGACAGGGGATGGGTACGAGCAGTACTTC.